The 6 T cell receptor beta chains below were found in one sample sequenced in a study of beta chain features in type 1 diabetes. Every bit of the isolated RNA underwent reverse transcription, so sequencing read expressed TCRB transcripts. Profiling relied on immunoSEQ multiplex PCR, and the TCRdb table lists in-frame clones only, not all of them. The data hold hundreds of thousands of clones, with around 12% observed a single time. The sample comprised naive CD4+ T cells from blood. The receptors were sampled from a man between 18 and 35 years old in good health.

V gene TRBV6-6 combines with J gene TRBJ1-1; no firm D call. V shed 6 bases and J shed 8 bases, with 16 bases lying between them. The CDR3 consists of 13 residues. The V gene's germline CDR1 is MNHNY and CDR2 SVGAGI (reference sequence). CDR3 coding DNA: TGTGCCAGCAGCCCCGATGGGCTGCGCGAAGCTTTCTTT. Translation gives CASSPDGLREAFF.

The CDR3 is CAWTVGGPGSNYGYTF. In nucleotides, the CDR3 is TGTGCCTGGACGGTGGGGGGACCGGGTTCTAACTATGGCTACACCTTC. The V and J genes are TRBV30 and TRBJ1-2, with D possibly being TRBD1 (5 bases). Per germline, CDR1 GTSNPN and CDR2 SVGIG (reference sequence). The CDR3 has 16 amino acids. The ends were cut back, 4 bases at V and 0 bases at J, with 18 bases in the middle.

This clone showed up just a few times. In DNA form, the CDR3 reads TGTGCCAGCAGCTTAGCTGGGGGCACCTCCTACAATGAGCAGTTCTTC. This sequence encodes CASSLAGGTSYNEQFF. This chain links TRBV7-2 with TRBJ2-1, with a tentative D call TRBD1 (6 bases). Deletions cut 0 bases from V and 0 bases from J, with 9 bases between. The CDR3 length is 16 residues. The germline gives CDR1 SGHTA, CDR2 FQGNSA.

This clone was seen a few times. One end of the junction varies from germline; a read error may be responsible. The chain recombines TRBV10-3 with TRBJ2-7, with 10 bases lining up with TRBD2. Germline-derived CDR1 and CDR2 are ENHRY and SYGVKD. There are 14 residues in the CDR3. The CDR3, as DNA: TGTGCCACGTCCTCCGGGACTAGCGAGAGGACACGGGACTTC. It specifies CATSSGTSERTRDF.

The rearrangement joins TRBV9 to TRBJ2-3, with TRBD2 identical over 8 bases. The V and J ends lost 6 bases and 1 base, in that order; junction bases with no gene match: 7. CDR3 length: 15 residues. Germline values: CDR1 SGDLS, CDR2 YYNGEE. CDR3 residues: CASTSGTRRTDTQYF. The CDR3 DNA reads TGTGCCAGCACCTCCGGGACTAGGCGCACAGATACGCAGTATTTT.

This clone was seen more than once but under ten times. V usage is TRBV7-9 and J usage is TRBJ1-1; weak D call: TRBD1 (5 bases). Trimming stripped 5 bases from V and 2 bases from J, with 12 bases between. Germline values: CDR1 SEHNR, CDR2 FQNEAQ (reference sequence). The CDR3 contains 14 residues. This chain's CDR3 is CASSRDSFNTEAFF. As DNA, the CDR3 is TGTGCCAGCAGCCGGGACTCGTTTAACACTGAAGCTTTCTTT.